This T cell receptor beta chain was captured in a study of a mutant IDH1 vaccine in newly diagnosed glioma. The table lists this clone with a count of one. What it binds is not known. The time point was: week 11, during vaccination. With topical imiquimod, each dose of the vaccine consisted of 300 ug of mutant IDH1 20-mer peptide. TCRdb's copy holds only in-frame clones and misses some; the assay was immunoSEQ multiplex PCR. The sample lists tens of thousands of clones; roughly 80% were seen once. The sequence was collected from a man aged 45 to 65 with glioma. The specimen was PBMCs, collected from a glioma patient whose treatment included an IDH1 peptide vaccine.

The CDR3: CASSKGGGTDTQYF. CDR3 coding DNA: TGTGCCAGCAGTAAAGGTGGGGGAACAGATACGCAGTATTTT. The gene calls are TRBV7-9 and TRBJ2-3; D is perhaps TRBD1 or TRBD2 (5 bases each). Per the germline V gene, CDR1 is SEHNR and CDR2 is FQNEAQ (reference sequence). V was trimmed by 6 bases and J by 3 bases, leaving 13 bases between them. The CDR3 covers 14 residues.